Described below is a single T cell receptor beta chain sequence and its context. Its antigen is unidentified. This entry comes from a study of cytomegalovirus exposure and HLA in healthy donors. Study results and limitations: Some V segments could not be told apart, so they were left out, TRBV6-2 and TRBV6-3 among them. CMV serostatus alone was available as immune exposure information.

This PCR relied on a set of 60 Vbeta primers and 13 Jbeta primers. Repertoires were generated with immunoSEQ multiplex PCR, while TCRdb's copy carries only in-frame clones and drops some. Of 200,000 to 300,000 clones listed, around 83% are singletons. The V gene's germline CDR1 is KGHSH and CDR2 LQKENI. The CDR3 length is 17 residues. V was pared by 5 bases and J by 0 bases, with 17 bases between. The sequence came from a girl under 10 years old in good health and CMV-seronegative. Sequenced material: PBMCs. V gene TRBV18 combines with J gene TRBJ1-5, with D maybe TRBD1 (6 bases). The CDR3 DNA sequence: TGTGCCAGCTCAGCCAGGGGTCCCCCTTATAGCAATCAGCCCCAGCATTTT. Its translation is CASSARGPPYSNQPQHF.